A single sample is the source of the 23 T cell receptor beta chains below, sequenced in a study of T cell repertoires in cytomegalovirus infection. TCRdb redid the calling of the reads with MiXCR, one entry per CDR3 protein. In the table there are just over 300,000 distinct CDR3 sequences, roughly a sixth of which are singletons. The sequenced sample consisted of PBMCs. Receptors originate from a human donor in good health (CMV status not recorded). Some clones in this sample may be carry-over from other donors' samples.

This chain uses TRBV5-6 with TRBJ2-7; TRBD1 agrees at 11 bases. Germline-derived CDR1 and CDR2 are SGHDT and YYEEEE. The CDR3 runs to 16 residues. J lost 8 bases, V lost 0 bases, and 10 bases had no gene match. Here the CDR3 reads CASSLESGQGARQQYF. In nucleotides, the CDR3 is TGTGCCAGCAGCTTGGAATCCGGACAGGGGGCCCGTCAGCAGTACTTC.

V is TRBV18 and J is TRBJ1-4; 9 bases fit TRBD1. The V gene's germline CDR1 is KGHSH and CDR2 LQKENI. The CDR3 consists of 16 residues. The V segment lost 1 base and the J segment 4 bases; nucleotides outside the gene matches: 4. The CDR3 coding sequence is TGTGCCAGCTCACCACAACAGGGGGCGGTTAATGAAAAACTGTTTTTT. Translating gives CASSPQQGAVNEKLFF.

This sequence joins TRBV7-9 and TRBJ2-7; 14 bases fit TRBD2. The trim removed 0 bases at V and 0 bases at J, leaving 1 base unmatched. The CDR3 is made up of 17 amino acids. CDR1 is SEHNR, CDR2 FQNEAQ, per germline (reference sequence). In nucleotides, the CDR3 is TGTGCCAGCAGCTTAGCGGGGACTAGCGGGGGCTCCTACGAGCAGTACTTC. Its translation: CASSLAGTSGGSYEQYF. Drawing the rest from reference TRBV7-9 and TRBJ2-7, the complete variable domain is DTGVSQNPRHKITKRGQNVTFRCDPISEHNRLYWYRQTLGQGPEFLTYFQNEAQLEKSRLLSDRFSAERPKGSFSTLEIQRTEQGDSAMYLCASSLAGTSGGSYEQYFGPGTRLTVT.

This clonotype was observed at least ten times. V usage is TRBV12-3 or TRBV12-4 and J usage is TRBJ2-2; 9 bases are a match to TRBD2. The V segment lost 4 bases and the J segment 0 bases; nucleotides outside the gene matches: 0. This CDR3 is built from 15 residues. CDR3 protein: CASSSSGANTGELFF. The DNA of the CDR3 is TGTGCCAGCAGTTCTAGCGGGGCGAACACCGGGGAGCTGTTTTTT.

This clonotype was seen a few times. The CDR3 loop is CASSLAQGAREQFF. The CDR3 DNA follows: TGTGCCAGCAGCTTAGCGCAGGGGGCGCGGGAGCAGTTCTTC. This rearrangement joins TRBV7-6 to TRBJ2-1, with 8 bases identical to TRBD1. This CDR3 is 14 amino acids long. Germline V gene data show CDR1 as SGHVS and CDR2 as FNYEAQ. The V segment lost 0 bases and the J segment 10 bases; nucleotides outside the gene matches: 5.

The table lists this clonotype with many counts. The rearrangement joins TRBV10-3 to TRBJ2-1; perhaps TRBD1 as D (6 bases). The CDR3 runs 14 residues. V was shortened by 10 bases and J by 8 bases, with 21 bases between the two germline ends. Germline CDR1 and CDR2: ENHRY and SYGVKD. CDR3 residues: CASQKTGPLDEQFF. The CDR3 nucleotides are TGTGCCAGTCAAAAAACAGGGCCTTTGGATGAGCAGTTCTTC.

V is TRBV28 and J is TRBJ2-5, with D possibly being TRBD1 (5 bases). Germline loops: CDR1 MDHEN, CDR2 SYDVKM. The CDR3 consists of 16 residues. Trimming stripped 2 bases from V and 5 bases from J, with 18 bases between. CDR3 sequence: CASSLGAEERVETQYF. The CDR3 bases are TGTGCCAGCAGTTTAGGGGCCGAAGAAAGAGTGGAGACCCAGTACTTC.

Ten or more counts support this clonotype. CDR3 sequence: CASSGQGGNTEAFF. The CDR3 bases are TGTGCCAGCAGTGGGCAGGGGGGGAACACTGAAGCTTTCTTT. This chain joins TRBV6-1 and TRBJ1-1, with 7 bases fitting TRBD1. From germline, CDR1 is MNHNS and CDR2 SASEGT. J gave up 1 base and V 4 bases, and 3 bases lay outside the gene matches. The CDR3 runs to 14 residues.

The table lists this clonotype with a few counts. One end of the junction does not line up with germline, which may come from a read error. This chain uses TRBV20-1 with TRBJ2-7; 12 bases fit TRBD2. This CDR3 is 14 amino acids long. CDR1 is DFQATT, CDR2 SNEGSKA, per germline (reference sequence). CDR3 sequence (DNA): TGCAGGGCTAGCGGGGGGGCCAACTCCTACGAGCAGTACTTC. This encodes CRASGGANSYEQYF.

The chain uses TRBV12-3 or TRBV12-4 and TRBJ1-2, with D possibly matching TRBD1 (6 bases). This CDR3 region has 14 residues. V shed 6 bases and J shed 4 bases, with 15 bases lying between them. The CDR3 is CASRWNREGYGYTF. The CDR3 coding sequence is TGTGCCAGCAGATGGAACAGGGAGGGCTATGGCTACACCTTC.

This chain connects TRBV11-1 to TRBJ2-2; TRBD2 agrees at 8 bases. The CDR3 contains 23 residues. Losses at the gene ends were 4 bases for V and 1 base for J; bases not matched to a gene: 26. The germline CDR1 and CDR2 sequences are SGHAT and FQDESV (reference sequence). The CDR3 loop reads CASSSLTRLTSAGALWNTGELFF. CDR3 nucleotide sequence: TGTGCCAGCAGCTCTCTTACGCGACTGACTAGCGCGGGGGCACTTTGGAACACCGGGGAGCTGTTTTTT.

This clonotype was detected ten times or more. This sequence joins TRBV28 and TRBJ2-6; 7 bases are a match to TRBD1. The CDR3 is made up of 21 amino acids. After removal of 6 bases from V and 0 bases from J, the junction contained 20 bases not matched to a gene. Germline-derived CDR1 and CDR2 are MDHEN and SYDVKM. CDR3 DNA sequence: TGTGCCAGCAGCCTCAGACTCGGACAGGTGGGCCGGGGCTCTGGGGCCAACGTCCTGACTTTC. This codes for CASSLRLGQVGRGSGANVLTF.

This clonotype was observed a few times. The chain recombines TRBV28 with TRBJ1-5; TRBD1 agrees at 7 bases. Trimming at V came to 10 bases and at J to 7 bases, leaving 10 bases not matched to a gene. The CDR3 has 13 residues. Germline lookup yields CDR1 MDHEN and CDR2 SYDVKM. CDR3 DNA: TGTGCCACCACGAGGGGGCCGAAACAGCCCCAGCATTTT. Protein: CATTRGPKQPQHF.

The chain joins TRBV20-1 to TRBJ1-2, with D unresolved. The CDR3 spans 13 residues. CDR1 DFQATT and CDR2 SNEGSKA come from the germline V gene (reference sequence). V lost 6 bases and J lost 0, with 11 bases in between. CDR3 sequence reads: CSAPWGPNYGYTF. In DNA, the CDR3 is TGCAGTGCCCCGTGGGGTCCTAACTATGGCTACACCTTC.

The chain carries TRBV12-3 or TRBV12-4 and TRBJ1-5; D gene uncertain. This CDR3 region has 13 residues. V dropped 1 base and J dropped 7 bases, with 8 bases sitting between them. The CDR3 reads CASSLEGAQPQHF. The DNA of the CDR3 is TGTGCCAGCAGTTTAGAGGGCGCCCAGCCCCAGCATTTT.

The V gene is TRBV24-1, the J gene TRBJ2-1; the match to TRBD1 covers 9 bases. V was clipped by 4 bases and J by 8 bases; unmatched bases: 11. Germline V gives CDR1 KGHDR, CDR2 SFDVKD. This CDR3 is 16 amino acids long. CDR3 loop: CATSDRGTGKAHEQFF. The CDR3 DNA sequence: TGTGCCACCAGTGACCGTGGGACAGGGAAGGCTCATGAGCAGTTCTTC.

This clonotype was counted ten times or more. The V call is TRBV20-1, the J call TRBJ2-1; TRBD2 agrees at 10 bases. Looked up from germline, CDR1 is DFQATT and CDR2 is SNEGSKA (reference sequence). The CDR3 has 16 amino acids. The trim removed 2 bases at V and 0 bases at J, leaving 4 bases unmatched. The DNA of the CDR3 is TGCAGTGCTAGAAAGCGGGGGGGAAGCTCCTACAATGAGCAGTTCTTC. It yields the protein CSARKRGGSSYNEQFF.

This rearrangement joins TRBV19 to TRBJ1-6; D gene ambiguous. Trimming removed 11 bases from V and 9 bases from J, with 8 bases in between. The CDR3 contains 10 residues. The germline gives CDR1 LNHDA, CDR2 SQIVND (reference sequence). As DNA, the CDR3 is TGTGCCTCGGGGAGTTCACCCCTCCACTTT. Translation gives CASGSSPLHF.

This clonotype has just a few counts. CDR3 sequence (DNA): TGTGCCAGCAACTCCTCCGGGACAGGGCACTACGAGCAGTACTTC. Translating gives CASNSSGTGHYEQYF. The gene calls are TRBV5-6 and TRBJ2-7; 9 bases match TRBD1. V gave up 6 bases and J gave up 3 bases; unmatched junction bases: 10. CDR3 size: 15 residues. Germline V gene data show CDR1 as SGHDT and CDR2 as YYEEEE.

Only a few counts were recorded for this clonotype. Germline and junction disagree at one end, which may indicate a read error. The V call is TRBV6-4, the J call TRBJ1-2; TRBD1 is a possible D gene (6 bases). The CDR3 sequence is 14 residues long. CDR1 and CDR2 from the germline V gene are MRHNA and SNTAGT. This chain's CDR3 is CASSKDSLDYGYTF. As DNA, the CDR3 is TGTGCCAGCAGCAAGGACAGTCTGGACTACGGCTACACCTTC.

This clonotype showed up many times. The gene calls are TRBV28 and TRBJ2-3, with 8 bases identical to TRBD1. This CDR3 contains 15 residues. The germline V gene encodes CDR1 MDHEN and CDR2 SYDVKM. V was pared by 5 bases and J by 7 bases, with 11 bases of the junction left unmatched. The CDR3 sequence: CASSRLVTGAHTQYF. In DNA, the CDR3 is TGTGCCAGCAGTCGACTAGTGACAGGGGCCCATACGCAGTATTTT.

This clonotype was seen just once. The chain uses TRBV20-1 and TRBJ2-2, with 8 bases lining up with TRBD2. The length of the CDR3 is 14 residues. From germline, CDR1 is DFQATT and CDR2 SNEGSKA (reference sequence). J gave up 0 bases and V 6 bases, and 3 bases lay outside the gene matches. CDR3 sequence: CSARGDSNTGELFF. Here the CDR3 DNA reads TGCAGTGCGCGGGGGGACTCGAACACCGGGGAGCTGTTTTTT.

There are many counts of this clonotype. In DNA, the CDR3 is TGTGCCAGCAGCCCCCGGACTAGCGGGATCTCCTACAATGAGCAGTTCTTC. Translating gives CASSPRTSGISYNEQFF. The rearrangement links TRBV7-2 to TRBJ2-1; the match to TRBD2 covers 12 bases. The germline V gene encodes CDR1 SGHTA and CDR2 FQGNSA. The CDR3 is made up of 17 amino acids. Unmatched junction bases numbered 5, after V lost 5 bases and J lost 0 bases.